This paragraph reports one TCR beta chain. Its antigen target is currently unknown. Qualities for individual bases were not recorded, and no much larger clone is one base off. TCRbeta CDR3 regions were amplified from genomic DNA using the immunoSEQ Assay, a bias-controlled multiplex PCR. Per the authors' processing: The number of nucleated cells in each sample was estimated from the amplification of reference gene primers within the assay. To quantify the absolute abundance of each unique TCRbeta CDR3 rearrangement, sequence reads were collapsed and filtered. For each sample, productive Simpson clonality was calculated by taking the square root of Simpson's diversity index across productive rearrangements. Entries here come from immuneACCESS through TCRdb and include only in-frame sequences with V and J called. Some clones fail to appear in such tables; in the studies checked, an unresolved V gene covers under half of the shortfall, and the cause of the remainder is unknown. The DNA gave D and trimming, while V, J and clone size come from that table. For this sample there are about 180,000 clones; over 90% appear just once. Approximately 0.5% of the sample is taken by the ten largest.

This entry belongs to a study of blood T cell repertoires in COVID-19 (dated by TCRdb to the early 2020s). Broadly, across the study: Samples from collaborators originated in the United States, Italy and Spain and spanned both the acute and convalescent phases of COVID-19. The prospective study material was composed of cDNA or gDNA derived from T cells, B-cell-depleted T cells, or PBMCs. The dataset comprised deeply sampled blood TCRbeta repertoires from subjects exposed to, actively infected with, or recovered from COVID-19. The repertoires were released in a freely available public database meant as a resource for research on the immune response to SARS-CoV-2. The samples were drawn from the first 160 participants of the ongoing ImmuneRACE study and from 1,200 or so subjects provided by 6 global collaborators. The sample metadata nearly always contained a de-identified subject ID, COVID-19 status, age in years and sex. Where available, HLA class I and class II types were taken from metadata supplied by the sample provider and were not determined by assay-based typing.

The CDR3 starts with the cysteine, ends with the phenylalanine, and has 13 residues. The DNA shown is the 39-base CDR3, in frame from base 1. Looking up the germline V gene yields CDR1 SGHTA and CDR2 FQGNSA. Cut back by 4 bases and 3 bases, the V and J ends lie 7 bases apart. Findings and caveats that apply to the study as a whole: How much clinical and demographic metadata was included differed by source and by participant, and the metadata was provided uncurated.

The collaborating institutions used their own protocols to collect whole blood in K2EDTA tubes. For TCRbeta analysis, collaborators shipped samples in one of three forms: frozen whole blood, isolated PBMCs, or DNA extracted from either of those sample types. Sequenced sample: peripheral blood. The chain links TRBV7-2 with TRBJ2-1; a weak D assignment points to TRBD1 (5 bases agree). The TCR was taken from a man aged 50 to 60 with acute or convalescent COVID-19. The DNA sequence is TGTGCCAGCAGCTGGGGCAGCTACAATGAGCAGTTCTTC. Translated, this is CASSWGSYNEQFF.